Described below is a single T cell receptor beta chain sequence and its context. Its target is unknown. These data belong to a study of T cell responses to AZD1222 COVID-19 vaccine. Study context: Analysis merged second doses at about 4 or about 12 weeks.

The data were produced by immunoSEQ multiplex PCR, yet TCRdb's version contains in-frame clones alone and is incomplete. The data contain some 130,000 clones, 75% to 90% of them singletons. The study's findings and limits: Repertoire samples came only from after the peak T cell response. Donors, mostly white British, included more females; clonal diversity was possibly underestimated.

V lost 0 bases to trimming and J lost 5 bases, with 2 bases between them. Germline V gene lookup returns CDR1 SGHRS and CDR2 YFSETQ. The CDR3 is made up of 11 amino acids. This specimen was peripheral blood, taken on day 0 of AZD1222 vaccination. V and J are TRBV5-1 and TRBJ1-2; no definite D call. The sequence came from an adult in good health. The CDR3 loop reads CASSLGYGYTF. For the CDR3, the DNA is TGCGCCAGCAGCTTGGGGTATGGCTACACCTTC.